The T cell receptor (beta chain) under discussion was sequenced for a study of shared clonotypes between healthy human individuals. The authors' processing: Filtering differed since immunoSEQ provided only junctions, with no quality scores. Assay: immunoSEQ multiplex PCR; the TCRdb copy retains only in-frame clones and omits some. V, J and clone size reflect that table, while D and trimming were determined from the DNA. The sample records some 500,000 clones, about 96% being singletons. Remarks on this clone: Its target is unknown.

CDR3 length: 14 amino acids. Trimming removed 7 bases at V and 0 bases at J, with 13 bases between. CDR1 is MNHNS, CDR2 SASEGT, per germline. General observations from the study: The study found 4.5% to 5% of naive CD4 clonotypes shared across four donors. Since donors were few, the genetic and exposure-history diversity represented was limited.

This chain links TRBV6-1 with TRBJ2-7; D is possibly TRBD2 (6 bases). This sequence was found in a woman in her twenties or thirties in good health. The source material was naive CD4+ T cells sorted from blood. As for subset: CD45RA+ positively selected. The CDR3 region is CASTSGRSSYEQYF. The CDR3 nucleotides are TGTGCCAGCACGAGCGGGCGCAGCTCCTACGAGCAGTACTTC.